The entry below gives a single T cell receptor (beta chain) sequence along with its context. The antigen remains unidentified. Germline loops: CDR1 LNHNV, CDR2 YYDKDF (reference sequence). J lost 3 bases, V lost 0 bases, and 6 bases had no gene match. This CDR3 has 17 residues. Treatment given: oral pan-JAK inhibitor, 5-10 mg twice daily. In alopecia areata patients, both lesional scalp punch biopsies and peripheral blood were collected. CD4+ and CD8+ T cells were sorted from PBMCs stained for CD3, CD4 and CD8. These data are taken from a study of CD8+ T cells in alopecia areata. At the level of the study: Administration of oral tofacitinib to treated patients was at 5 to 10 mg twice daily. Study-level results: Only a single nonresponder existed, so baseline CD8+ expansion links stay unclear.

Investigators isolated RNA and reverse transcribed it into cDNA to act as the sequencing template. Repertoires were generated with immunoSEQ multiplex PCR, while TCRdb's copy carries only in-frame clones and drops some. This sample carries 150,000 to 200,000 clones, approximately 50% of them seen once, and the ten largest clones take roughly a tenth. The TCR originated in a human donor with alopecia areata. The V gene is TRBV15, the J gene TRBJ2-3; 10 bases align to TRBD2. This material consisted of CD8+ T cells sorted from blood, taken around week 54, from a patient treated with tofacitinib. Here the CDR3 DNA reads TGTGCCACCAGCAGAGAATTTTCTAGCGGGGGTACAGATACGCAGTATTTT. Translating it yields CATSREFSSGGTDTQYF.